What follows are 20 T cell receptor beta chains derived from one specimen sequenced in a study of human T cells and chemical hapten exposure. TCRdb re-called the RACE reads with MiXCR, one entry per CDR3 protein. In the table there are some 300,000 distinct CDR3 sequences, over 5% of which are singletons. Indicated time point: pre-sensitization, week 0. Treatment described: therapeutic diphenylcyclopropenone sensitization with weekly scalp DPC. Sequences were derived from whole blood, sampled in connection with sensitization to the hapten diphenylcyclopropenone (DPC). These receptors were taken from a woman between 18 and 29 years old with alopecia areata. Some clones in this sample may be carry-over from other donors' samples.

The V gene is TRBV7-2, the J gene TRBJ2-7; 11 nucleotides agree with TRBD2. V trimming: 5 bases; J trimming: 0 bases; junction bases outside the gene matches: 6. The CDR3 contains 16 residues. CDR1 SGHTA and CDR2 FQGNSA come from the germline V gene. The CDR3 DNA follows: TGTGCCAGCAGCATTACTAGCGGGGGCAGCTCCTACGAGCAGTACTTC. As protein: CASSITSGGSSYEQYF.

The chain carries TRBV29-1 and TRBJ2-1; D possibly matches TRBD1 or TRBD2 (5 bases each). Trimming took off 1 base at V and 10 bases at J, with 20 bases between the two ends. This CDR3 has 15 amino acids. Germline CDR1 is SQVTM and CDR2 is ANQGSEA. The DNA for the CDR3 is TGCAGCGTTGAAGCGCAGGGCACTAGGGCCGTGGAGCAGTTCTTC. The encoded protein is CSVEAQGTRAVEQFF.

This sequence joins TRBV4-2 and TRBJ1-6; possibly TRBD1 for D (6 bases). The length of the CDR3 is 15 residues. V lost 0 bases and J lost 10, with 13 bases in between. Germline assignment: CDR1 LGHNA and CDR2 YNFKEQ. CDR3 sequence reads: CASSQEGRGWSPLHF. The CDR3 DNA follows: TGTGCCAGCAGCCAAGAAGGCAGGGGCTGGTCACCCCTCCACTTT.

At least ten counts were recorded for this clonotype. V gene TRBV24-1 combines with J gene TRBJ2-1; D is tentatively TRBD1 or TRBD2 (5 bases each). CDR1 KGHDR and CDR2 SFDVKD come from the germline V gene. The ends were cut back, 2 bases at V and 0 bases at J, with 10 bases in the middle. This CDR3 is 16 amino acids long. As DNA, the CDR3 is TGTGCCACCAGTGATTGGGGGACCAACTCCTACAATGAGCAGTTCTTC. It translates to CATSDWGTNSYNEQFF.

This clonotype was seen repeatedly, ten times or more. The chain combines TRBV24-1 with TRBJ2-2; 9 bases match TRBD1. The V gene's germline CDR1 is KGHDR and CDR2 SFDVKD. CDR3 length: 17 amino acids. V shed 4 bases and J 4 bases; nucleotides not matched to a gene: 9. The CDR3 spells CATSDIPGQGVTGELFF. CDR3 DNA sequence: TGTGCCACCAGTGACATACCGGGACAGGGAGTCACCGGGGAGCTGTTTTTT.

At least ten counts were recorded for this clonotype. The genes are TRBV12-3 or TRBV12-4 and TRBJ1-6; D perhaps matches TRBD1 (5 bases). Trimming removed 6 bases at V and 7 bases at J, with 16 bases between. The CDR3 spans 15 residues. The CDR3 nucleotides are TGTGCCAGCAGCCCGCCGGGGGGTGGGAATTCACCCCTCCACTTT. Its translation: CASSPPGGGNSPLHF.

This clonotype showed up just a few times. DNA of the CDR3: TGTGCCAGCAGTGCGGACAGCTACTACGAGCAGTACTTC. This codes for CASSADSYYEQYF. The rearrangement joins TRBV6-6 to TRBJ2-7; D might be TRBD1 (6 bases). The CDR3 covers 13 residues. Trimming removed 5 bases at V and 3 bases at J, with 11 bases between. CDR1 is MNHNY and CDR2 is SVGAGI in the germline V gene (reference sequence).

This clonotype turned up a few times. The J gene is TRBJ2-3, the V gene TRBV7-9, with D tentatively TRBD2 (6 bases). The CDR3 is made up of 13 amino acids. Germline CDR1 SEHNR, CDR2 FQNEAQ (reference sequence). V lost 6 bases to trimming and J lost 3 bases, with 10 bases between them. The CDR3 sequence is CASSPGRTDTQYF. In nucleotides, the CDR3 is TGTGCCAGCAGTCCAGGGAGGACAGATACGCAGTATTTT.

The sample holds many counts of this clonotype. The V call is TRBV29-1, the J call TRBJ2-7; 8 nucleotides align to TRBD1. The CDR3 is 13 amino acids. Germline CDR1 and CDR2: SQVTM and ANQGSEA. The trim removed 3 bases at V and 2 bases at J, leaving 3 bases unmatched. The CDR3 DNA sequence: TGCAGCGTTGACGGACAGGGAACCTACGAGCAGTACTTC. The encoded protein is CSVDGQGTYEQYF.

This clonotype was found many times. The rearrangement uses TRBV20-1 and TRBJ2-5; a weak D match, TRBD2 (5 bases). The CDR3 consists of 13 residues. The ends were cut back, 4 bases at V and 4 bases at J, with 13 bases in the middle. Germline V gene lookup returns CDR1 DFQATT and CDR2 SNEGSKA (reference sequence). The CDR3 region is CSAIGGFGETQYF. The CDR3 DNA follows: TGCAGTGCTATAGGAGGTTTCGGAGAGACCCAGTACTTC.

This clonotype has ten or more counts. The CDR3 here is CASSSRTGGVNSPLHF. The CDR3, as DNA: TGTGCCAGCAGTTCTCGGACAGGGGGAGTAAATTCACCCCTCCACTTT. V usage is TRBV6-5 and J usage is TRBJ1-6; 10 bases agree with TRBD1. Germline values: CDR1 MNHEY, CDR2 SVGAGI. The CDR3 runs to 16 residues. Trimming cost V 4 bases and J 7 bases; bases outside gene matches: 7.

This clonotype has ten or more counts. The chain uses TRBV7-2 and TRBJ1-5; unclear D gene. This CDR3 contains 15 residues. The V end was cut by 1 base, the J end by 7 bases, with 14 bases between. Germline lookup yields CDR1 SGHTA and CDR2 FQGNSA. CDR3 region: CASSLGEWMRQPQHF. In DNA form, the CDR3 reads TGTGCCAGCAGCTTAGGAGAGTGGATGCGGCAGCCCCAGCATTTT.

The J gene is TRBJ2-1, the V gene TRBV12-3 or TRBV12-4; D might be TRBD1 (5 bases). With 5 bases removed from V and 0 bases from J, the gap between germline ends came to 11 bases. This CDR3 region has 15 residues. The CDR3: CASSNGATSYNEQFF. The CDR3 DNA reads TGTGCCAGCAGTAATGGGGCGACCTCCTACAATGAGCAGTTCTTC.

The V gene is TRBV27, the J gene TRBJ2-6; D remains ambiguous. With 6 bases removed from V and 1 base from J, the gap between germline ends came to 4 bases. The length of the CDR3 is 13 residues. Germline V gene data show CDR1 as MNHEY and CDR2 as SMNVEV (reference sequence). CDR3 sequence reads: CASRKSGANVLTF. In nucleotides, the CDR3 is TGTGCCAGCAGAAAGTCTGGGGCCAACGTCCTGACTTTC. Full variable domain (missing parts from reference TRBV27 and TRBJ2-6): EAQVTQNPRYLITVTGKKLTVTCSQNMNHEYMSWYRQDPGLGLRQIYYSMNVEVTDKGDVPEGYKVSRKEKRNFPLILESPSPNQTSLYFCASRKSGANVLTFGAGSRLTVL.

This clonotype has just a few counts. V usage is TRBV27 and J usage is TRBJ1-2; tentative D call: TRBD1 (5 bases). Trimming stripped 5 bases from V and 5 bases from J, with 18 bases between. CDR1 is MNHEY, CDR2 SMNVEV, per germline (reference sequence). The CDR3 extends over 15 amino acids. DNA for the CDR3: TGTGCCAGCAGTCCAAGGACAACGTCGCCTTATGGCTACACCTTC. It translates to CASSPRTTSPYGYTF.

This rearrangement joins TRBV7-2 to TRBJ1-4; D remains unclear. The CDR3 covers 14 residues. Germline V gene lookup returns CDR1 SGHTA and CDR2 FQGNSA. V lost 2 bases to trimming and J lost 7 bases, with 11 bases between them. The CDR3: CASSLTGMGEKLFF. CDR3 DNA: TGTGCCAGCAGCTTAACCGGGATGGGTGAAAAACTGTTTTTT.

This clonotype came up a few times. The chain recombines TRBV6-6 with TRBJ1-4, with TRBD1 matching over 9 bases. After removal of 6 bases from V and 0 bases from J, the junction contained 2 bases not matched to a gene. This CDR3 region has 15 residues. CDR1 is MNHNY, CDR2 SVGAGI, per germline (reference sequence). CDR3 protein: CASRRQGATNEKLFF. The CDR3 DNA reads as TGTGCCAGCAGAAGACAGGGGGCAACTAATGAAAAACTGTTTTTT.

The V call is TRBV3-1, the J call TRBJ1-2; no definite D call. V lost 1 base and J lost 4, with 13 bases in between. The length of the CDR3 is 15 residues. Germline-derived CDR1 and CDR2 are LGHDT and YNNKEL (reference sequence). This chain's CDR3 is CASSQVRGRSYGYTF. The CDR3 coding sequence is TGTGCCAGCAGCCAAGTCCGCGGTCGGAGCTATGGCTACACCTTC.

CDR3 nucleotides: TGTGCCATCAGTGCTTCCCTAGGTGGAGCGCAGTATTTT. Protein: CAISASLGGAQYF. The chain couples TRBV10-3 to TRBJ2-3; D uncertain. The CDR3 contains 13 residues. Germline lookup yields CDR1 ENHRY and CDR2 SYGVKD. Between the trimmed V and J ends, which lost 4 bases and 10 bases, there was a span of 15 bases.

The rearrangement uses TRBV10-3 and TRBJ2-1, with D perhaps matching TRBD2 (6 bases). This CDR3 is built from 11 residues. Germline loops: CDR1 ENHRY, CDR2 SYGVKD. V lost 4 bases and J 8 bases, leaving 6 bases between the germline ends. CDR3 DNA sequence: TGTGCCATCAGTGCGGGGGATGAGCAGTTCTTC. Its protein product is CAISAGDEQFF.